This is a list of T cell receptor beta chains from one sample in a study of T cells after yellow fever vaccination. From the 5' RACE reads, TCRdb called clonotypes with MiXCR, one entry per CDR3 protein. This sample has 250,000 to 300,000 distinct CDR3 sequences, with roughly 8.7% found just once. This sample comprised CD4+ T cells sorted from PBMCs, obtained 5 days after the yellow fever booster vaccination. The receptors come from a man in his late teens or twenties who received the YFV17D yellow fever vaccine. CDR3s include the opening cysteine and the closing phenylalanine or tryptophan. D genes are given only for firm matches. Expanded clones are given a class, and other clones once, few, many or no size at all.

>NA|NA|TRBJ2-3|TRBV4-1
TGCGCCAGCAGCCACCCCGCCGCCAGTATGACGCAGTATTTT
CASSHPAASMTQYF
>NA|NA|TRBJ1-5|TRBV2
TGTGCCAGCAGTGAACGGAGGGGACATCAGCCCCAGCATTTT
CASSERRGHQPQHF
>TRBD1|NA|TRBJ1-1|TRBV5-1
TGCGCCAGCAGCGGGCCCGGGACAGGGGGGATGAACACTGAAGCTTTCTTT
CASSGPGTGGMNTEAFF
>NA|NA|TRBJ2-2|TRBV5-6
TGTGCCAGCGAACGCAGGAGCACCGGGGAGCTGTTTTTT
CASERRSTGELFF
>NA|NA|TRBJ2-7|TRBV12-3/TRBV12-4
TGTGCCAGCAGTTTAGCGCGGTGGGAGCAGTACTTC
CASSLARWEQYF
>NA|few|TRBJ2-1|TRBV4-3
TGCGCCAGCAGCCAAGCTGGGGGTCCCTACAATGAGCAGTTCTTC
CASSQAGGPYNEQFF
>TRBD2|NA|TRBJ2-3|TRBV29-1
TGCAGCGTTACTCCCGGGACTACACGCACAGATACGCAGTATTTT
CSVTPGTTRTDTQYF
>NA|many|TRBJ2-5|TRBV7-2
TGTGCCAGCAGCTTGTGGCTTCCCCAAGAGACCCAGTACTTC
CASSLWLPQETQYF
>NA|few|TRBJ1-2|TRBV5-1
TGCGCCAGCAGCGCCCGGACGGAGAACTATGGCTACACCTTC
CASSARTENYGYTF
>TRBD1|many|TRBJ2-3|TRBV28
TGTGCCAGCAGTTTAAGGACAGGATTCACAGATACGCAGTATTTT
CASSLRTGFTDTQYF
>NA|few|TRBJ2-3|TRBV7-2
TGTGCCAGCAGACTCCGGGCCCCCGTAGATACGCAGTATTTT
CASRLRAPVDTQYF
>TRBD2|few|TRBJ2-5|TRBV6-1
TGTGCCAGCATCCCAGCGGGATGGGTTGAGACCCAGTACTTC
CASIPAGWVETQYF
>NA|few|TRBJ1-4|TRBV27
TGTGCCAGCAGTTTTTACCCCGGGCAGGATGAAAAACTGTTTTTT
CASSFYPGQDEKLFF
>NA|NA|TRBJ2-5|TRBV7-9
TGTGCCAGCAGCTTGACAGTGGGGACCCAGTACTTC
CASSLTVGTQYF
>TRBD1|NA|TRBJ1-2|TRBV4-1
TGCGCCAGCAGCTACCCGGGACAGTCTTATGGCTACACCTTC
CASSYPGQSYGYTF
>NA|NA|TRBJ2-5|TRBV6-6
TGTGCCAGCAGTTACTCTTCGGGCGGAACCCAAGGAGAGACCCAGTACTTC
CASSYSSGGTQGETQYF
>NA|NA|TRBJ1-1|TRBV7-2
TGTGCCAGCAGCTTAGTGGGAGGGACCGGTGAAGCTTTCTTT
CASSLVGGTGEAFF
>NA|NA|TRBJ1-1|TRBV6-5
TGTGCCAGCAGTAAAATTCACCCCGGGGTAACTGAAGCTTTCTTT
CASSKIHPGVTEAFF
>TRBD1|few|TRBJ2-5|TRBV29-1
TGCAGCGTTGCGGGACAGCCTCAAGAGACCCAGTACTTC
CSVAGQPQETQYF
>NA|many|TRBJ2-2|TRBV7-2
TGTGCCAGCAGCCCCTGGGGGGGACAAAACACCGGGGAGCTGTTTTTT
CASSPWGGQNTGELFF
>NA|NA|TRBJ1-2|TRBV2
TGTGCCAGCAGTCGGGAAGGCAGGGGTGATGGCTACACCTTC
CASSREGRGDGYTF
>TRBD1|few|TRBJ2-3|TRBV29-1
TGCAGCGTTGACGGGACAGGGACCGATACGCAGTATTTT
CSVDGTGTDTQYF
>TRBD1|few|TRBJ1-5|TRBV7-6
TGTGCCAGCAGGACCAGGGACAGGAAGAATCAGCCCCAGCATTTT
CASRTRDRKNQPQHF
>NA|many|TRBJ2-5|TRBV20-1
TGCAGTGCTAGGCCGCAAGAGACCCAGTACTTC
CSARPQETQYF
>NA|few|TRBJ1-6|TRBV7-6
TGTGCCAGCAGCTTAGAAGGGTCGGGTTCACCCCTCCACTTT
CASSLEGSGSPLHF
>TRBD2|many|TRBJ2-3|TRBV4-3
TGCGCCAGCAGCCAAGCGGGGGGTGCAGATACGCAGTATTTT
CASSQAGGADTQYF
>TRBD2|few|TRBJ2-1|TRBV4-2
TGTGCCAGCAGCCACGCTAGCGGGGAAACTCACAATGAGCAGTTCTTC
CASSHASGETHNEQFF
>NA|NA|TRBJ2-7|TRBV5-6
TGTGCCAGCAGCTTGGGGGGTTATAACGAGCAGTACTTC
CASSLGGYNEQYF
>NA|few|TRBJ2-3|TRBV6-5
TGTGCCAGCAAGTTTAGGGGGGGCCCCACAGATACGCAGTATTTT
CASKFRGGPTDTQYF
>NA|few|TRBJ2-4|TRBV7-2
TGTGCCAGCAGCCCGACCCTAGCCAAAAACATTCAGTACTTC
CASSPTLAKNIQYF
>TRBD2|many|TRBJ2-3|TRBV5-1
TGCGCCAGCAGCTTGGGTCCTAGCGGGGGGGCAGGGACAGATACGCAGTATTTT
CASSLGPSGGAGTDTQYF
>NA|NA|TRBJ2-7|TRBV27
TGTGCCAGCAGCTCGCAGGGGGGGTACGAGCAGTACTTC
CASSSQGGYEQYF
>NA|NA|TRBJ2-1|TRBV4-1
TGCGCCAGCAGCCAAGAGGGTGTGACTGAGCAGTTCTTC
CASSQEGVTEQFF
>TRBD2|few|TRBJ2-1|TRBV9
TGTGCCAGCAGCGTTGGACTAGCGGAGCTCAATGAGCAGTTCTTC
CASSVGLAELNEQFF
>TRBD2|NA|TRBJ2-1|TRBV6-2/TRBV6-3
TGTGCCAGCCTGCCCGGGGGGGGACGCAATGAGCAGTTCTTC
CASLPGGGRNEQFF
>TRBD1|NA|TRBJ2-5|TRBV9
TGTGCCAGCAGCTATACCGGGACAGACGAGACCCAGTACTTC
CASSYTGTDETQYF